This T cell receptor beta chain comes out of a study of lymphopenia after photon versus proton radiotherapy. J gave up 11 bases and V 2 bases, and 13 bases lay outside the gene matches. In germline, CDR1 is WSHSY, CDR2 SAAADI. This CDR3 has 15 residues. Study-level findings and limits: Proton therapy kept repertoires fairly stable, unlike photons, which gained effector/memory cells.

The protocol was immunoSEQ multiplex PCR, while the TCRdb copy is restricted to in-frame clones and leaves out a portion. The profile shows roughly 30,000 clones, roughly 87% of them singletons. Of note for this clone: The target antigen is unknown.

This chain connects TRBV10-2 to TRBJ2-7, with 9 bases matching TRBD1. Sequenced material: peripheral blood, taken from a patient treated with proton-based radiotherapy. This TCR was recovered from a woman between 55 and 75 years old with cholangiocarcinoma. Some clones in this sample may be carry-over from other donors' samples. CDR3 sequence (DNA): TGCGCCAGCAGTGAGCCGAACAGGGGGCTGCAGGAGGAGTACTTC. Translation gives CASSEPNRGLQEEYF.